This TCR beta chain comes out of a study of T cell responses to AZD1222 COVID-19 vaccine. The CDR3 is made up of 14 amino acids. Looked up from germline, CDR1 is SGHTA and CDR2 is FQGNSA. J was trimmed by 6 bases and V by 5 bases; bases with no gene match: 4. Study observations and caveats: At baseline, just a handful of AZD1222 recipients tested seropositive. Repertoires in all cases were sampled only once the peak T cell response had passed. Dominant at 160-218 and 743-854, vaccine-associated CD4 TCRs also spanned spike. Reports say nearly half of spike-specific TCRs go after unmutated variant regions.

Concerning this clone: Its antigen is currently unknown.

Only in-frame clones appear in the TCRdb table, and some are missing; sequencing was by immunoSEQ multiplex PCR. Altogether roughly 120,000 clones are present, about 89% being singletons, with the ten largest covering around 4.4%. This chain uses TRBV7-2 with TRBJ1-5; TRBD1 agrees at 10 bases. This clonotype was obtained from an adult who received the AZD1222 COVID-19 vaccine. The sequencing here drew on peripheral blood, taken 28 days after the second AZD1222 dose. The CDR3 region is CASSQDRGAQPQHF. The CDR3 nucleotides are TGTGCCAGCAGCCAGGACAGGGGGGCTCAGCCCCAGCATTTT.